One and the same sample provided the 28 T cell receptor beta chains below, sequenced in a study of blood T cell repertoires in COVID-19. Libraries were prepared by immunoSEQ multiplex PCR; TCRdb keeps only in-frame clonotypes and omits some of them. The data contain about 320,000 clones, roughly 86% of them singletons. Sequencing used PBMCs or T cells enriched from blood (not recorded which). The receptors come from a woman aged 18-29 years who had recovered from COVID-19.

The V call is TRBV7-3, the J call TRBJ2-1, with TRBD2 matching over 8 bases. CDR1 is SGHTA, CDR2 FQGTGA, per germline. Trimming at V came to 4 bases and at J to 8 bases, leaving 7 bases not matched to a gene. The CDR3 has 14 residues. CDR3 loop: CASSWSSGSYEQFF. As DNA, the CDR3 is TGTGCCAGCAGCTGGAGCAGCGGGAGTTATGAGCAGTTCTTC.

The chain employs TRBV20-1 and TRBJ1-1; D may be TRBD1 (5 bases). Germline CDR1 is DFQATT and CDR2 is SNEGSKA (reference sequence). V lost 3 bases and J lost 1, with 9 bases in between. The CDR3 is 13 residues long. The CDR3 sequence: CSASTGTNTEAFF. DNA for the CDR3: TGCAGTGCTAGTACAGGAACGAACACTGAAGCTTTCTTT.

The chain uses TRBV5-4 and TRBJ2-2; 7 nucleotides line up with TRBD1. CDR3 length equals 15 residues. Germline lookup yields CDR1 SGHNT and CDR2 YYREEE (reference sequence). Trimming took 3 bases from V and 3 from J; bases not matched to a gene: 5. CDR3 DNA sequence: TGTGCCAGCAGCTGGGGGACAGACCACACCGGGGAGCTGTTTTTT. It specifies CASSWGTDHTGELFF.

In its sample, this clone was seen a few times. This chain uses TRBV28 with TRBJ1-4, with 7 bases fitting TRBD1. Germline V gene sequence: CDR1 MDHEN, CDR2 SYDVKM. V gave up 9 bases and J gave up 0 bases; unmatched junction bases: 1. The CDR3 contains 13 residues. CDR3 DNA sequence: TGTGCCAGTACAGGGGCAACTAATGAAAAACTGTTTTTT. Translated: CASTGATNEKLFF.

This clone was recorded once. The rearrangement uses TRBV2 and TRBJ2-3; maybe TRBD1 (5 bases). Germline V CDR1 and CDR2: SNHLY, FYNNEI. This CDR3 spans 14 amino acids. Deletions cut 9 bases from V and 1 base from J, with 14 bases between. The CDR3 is CARGASGGTDTQYF. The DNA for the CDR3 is TGTGCCAGAGGGGCATCTGGGGGCACAGATACGCAGTATTTT.

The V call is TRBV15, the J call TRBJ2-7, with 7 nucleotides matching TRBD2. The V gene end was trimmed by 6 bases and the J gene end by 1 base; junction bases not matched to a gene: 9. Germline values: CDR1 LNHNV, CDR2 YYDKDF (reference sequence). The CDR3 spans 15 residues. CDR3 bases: TGTGCCACCAGGGGAGACGGGGGGAATTCCTACGAGCAGTACTTC. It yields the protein CATRGDGGNSYEQYF.

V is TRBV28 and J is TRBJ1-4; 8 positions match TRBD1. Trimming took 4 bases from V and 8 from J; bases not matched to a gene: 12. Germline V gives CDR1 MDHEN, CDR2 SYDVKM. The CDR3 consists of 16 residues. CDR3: CASSSAHRGMREKLFF. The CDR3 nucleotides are TGTGCCAGCAGTTCCGCCCACAGGGGGATGAGGGAAAAACTGTTTTTT.

CDR3: CASSLALAGAKTTGELFF. CDR3 bases: TGTGCCAGCAGCTTGGCTCTAGCGGGAGCTAAAACTACCGGGGAGCTGTTTTTT. The chain uses TRBV5-6 and TRBJ2-2; 10 bases agree with TRBD2. Germline CDR1 and CDR2: SGHDT and YYEEEE. V was pared by 0 bases and J by 5 bases, with 10 bases of the junction left unmatched. The CDR3 is 18 residues long.

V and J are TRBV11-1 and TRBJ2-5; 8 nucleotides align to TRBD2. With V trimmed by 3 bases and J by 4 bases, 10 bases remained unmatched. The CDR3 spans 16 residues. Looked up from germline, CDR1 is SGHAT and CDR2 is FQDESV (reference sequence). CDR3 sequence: CASSFSGLAGPETQYF. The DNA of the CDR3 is TGTGCCAGCAGCTTCTCCGGACTAGCTGGGCCAGAGACCCAGTACTTC.

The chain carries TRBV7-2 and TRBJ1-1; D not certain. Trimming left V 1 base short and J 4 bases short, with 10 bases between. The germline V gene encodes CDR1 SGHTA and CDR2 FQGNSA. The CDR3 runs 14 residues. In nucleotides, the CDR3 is TGTGCCAGCAGCTTAGAGAGGTCGGGCACTGAAGCTTTCTTT. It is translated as CASSLERSGTEAFF.

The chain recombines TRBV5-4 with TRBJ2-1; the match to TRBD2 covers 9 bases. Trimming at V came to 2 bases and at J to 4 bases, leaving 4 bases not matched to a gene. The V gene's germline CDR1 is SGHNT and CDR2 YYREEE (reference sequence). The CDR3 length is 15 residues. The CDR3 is CASSFPSGKYNEQFF. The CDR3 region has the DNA TGTGCCAGCAGCTTTCCTAGCGGGAAGTACAATGAGCAGTTCTTC.

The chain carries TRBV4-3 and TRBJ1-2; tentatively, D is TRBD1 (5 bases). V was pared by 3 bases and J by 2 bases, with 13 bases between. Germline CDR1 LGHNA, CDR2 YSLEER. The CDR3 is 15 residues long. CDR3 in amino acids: CASSQAYRSNYGYTF. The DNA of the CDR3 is TGCGCCAGCAGCCAGGCTTACAGGAGCAACTATGGCTACACCTTC.

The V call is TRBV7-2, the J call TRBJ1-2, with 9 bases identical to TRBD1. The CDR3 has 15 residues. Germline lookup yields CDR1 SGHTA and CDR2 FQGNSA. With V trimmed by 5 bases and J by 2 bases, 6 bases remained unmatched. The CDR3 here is CASSQNRGLNYGYTF. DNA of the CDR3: TGTGCCAGCAGCCAAAACAGGGGGCTAAACTATGGCTACACCTTC.

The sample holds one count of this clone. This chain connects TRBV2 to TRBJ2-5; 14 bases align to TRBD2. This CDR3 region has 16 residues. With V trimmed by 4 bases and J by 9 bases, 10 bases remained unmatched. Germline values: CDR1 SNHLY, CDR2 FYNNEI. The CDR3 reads CASSVWTSGGTGAQYF. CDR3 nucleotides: TGTGCCAGCAGTGTGTGGACTAGCGGGGGGACTGGGGCCCAGTACTTC.

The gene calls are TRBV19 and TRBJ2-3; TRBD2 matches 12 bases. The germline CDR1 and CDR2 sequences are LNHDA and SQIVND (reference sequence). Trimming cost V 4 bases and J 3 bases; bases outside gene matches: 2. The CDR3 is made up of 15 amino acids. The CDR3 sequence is CASSKTSGGTDTQYF. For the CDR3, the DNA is TGTGCCAGTAGTAAGACTAGCGGGGGTACAGATACGCAGTATTTT.

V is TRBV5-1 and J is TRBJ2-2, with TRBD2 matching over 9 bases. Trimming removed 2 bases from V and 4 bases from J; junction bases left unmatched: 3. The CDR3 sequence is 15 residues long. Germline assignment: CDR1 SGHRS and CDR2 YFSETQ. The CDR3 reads CASSFETSGTGELFF. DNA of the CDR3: TGCGCCAGCAGCTTTGAGACTAGCGGCACCGGGGAGCTGTTTTTT.

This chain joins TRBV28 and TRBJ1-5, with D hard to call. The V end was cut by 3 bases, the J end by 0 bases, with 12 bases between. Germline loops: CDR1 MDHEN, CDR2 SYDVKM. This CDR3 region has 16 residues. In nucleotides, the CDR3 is TGTGCCAGCAGTTTCGCTACAGCCAATAGCAATCAGCCCCAGCATTTT. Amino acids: CASSFATANSNQPQHF.

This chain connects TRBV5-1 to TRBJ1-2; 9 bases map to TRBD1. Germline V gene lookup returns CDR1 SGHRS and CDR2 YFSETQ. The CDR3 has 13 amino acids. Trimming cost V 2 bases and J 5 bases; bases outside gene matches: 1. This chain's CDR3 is CASSFGQGYGYTF. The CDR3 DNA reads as TGCGCCAGCAGCTTTGGACAGGGGTATGGCTACACCTTC.

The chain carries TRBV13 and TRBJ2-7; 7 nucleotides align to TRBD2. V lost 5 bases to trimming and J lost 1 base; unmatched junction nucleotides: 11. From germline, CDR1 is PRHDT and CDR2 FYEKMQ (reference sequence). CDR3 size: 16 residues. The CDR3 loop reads CASSDYAGDRSYEQYF. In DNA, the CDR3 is TGTGCCAGCAGCGATTACGCGGGGGATCGGTCCTACGAGCAGTACTTC.

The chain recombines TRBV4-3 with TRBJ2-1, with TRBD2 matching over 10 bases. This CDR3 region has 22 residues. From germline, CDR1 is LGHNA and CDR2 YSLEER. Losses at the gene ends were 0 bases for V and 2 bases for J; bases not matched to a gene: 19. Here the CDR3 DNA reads TGCGCCAGCAGCCAAGATCCCCATGGACTAGCGGAAACCCAGGGCACCTACAATGAGCAGTTCTTC. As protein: CASSQDPHGLAETQGTYNEQFF.

CDR3: CASSQNPGTYYNEQFF. The CDR3 nucleotides are TGCGCCAGCAGCCAGAACCCCGGGACTTATTACAATGAGCAGTTCTTC. V and J are TRBV4-3 and TRBJ2-1; D possibly corresponds to TRBD2 (6 bases). The CDR3 spans 16 residues. Per the germline V gene, CDR1 is LGHNA and CDR2 is YSLEER. V shed 3 bases and J shed 4 bases, with 16 bases lying between them.

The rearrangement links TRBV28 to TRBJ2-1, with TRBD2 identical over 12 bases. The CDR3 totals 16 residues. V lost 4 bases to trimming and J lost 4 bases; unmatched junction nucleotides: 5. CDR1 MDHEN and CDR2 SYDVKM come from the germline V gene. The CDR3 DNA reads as TGTGCCAGCAGTTACCCCACTAGCGGGAGGTACAATGAGCAGTTCTTC. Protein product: CASSYPTSGRYNEQFF. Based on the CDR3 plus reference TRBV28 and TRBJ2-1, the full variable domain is DVKVTQSSRYLVKRTGEKVFLECVQDMDHENMFWYRQDPGLGLRLIYFSYDVKMKEKGDIPEGYSVSREKKERFSLILESASTNQTSMYLCASSYPTSGRYNEQFFGPGTRLTVL.

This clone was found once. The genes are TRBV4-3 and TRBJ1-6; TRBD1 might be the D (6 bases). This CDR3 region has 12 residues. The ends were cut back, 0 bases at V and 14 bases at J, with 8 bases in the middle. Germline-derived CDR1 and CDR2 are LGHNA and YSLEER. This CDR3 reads CASSQDGTTLHF. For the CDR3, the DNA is TGCGCCAGCAGCCAAGATGGGACAACCCTCCACTTT.

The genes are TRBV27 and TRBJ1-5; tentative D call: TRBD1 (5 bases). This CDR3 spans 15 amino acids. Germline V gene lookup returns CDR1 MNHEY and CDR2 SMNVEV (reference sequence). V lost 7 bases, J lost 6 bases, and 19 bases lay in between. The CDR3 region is CASKTHGGVGQPQHF. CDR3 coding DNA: TGTGCCAGCAAAACTCATGGAGGGGTCGGTCAGCCCCAGCATTTT.

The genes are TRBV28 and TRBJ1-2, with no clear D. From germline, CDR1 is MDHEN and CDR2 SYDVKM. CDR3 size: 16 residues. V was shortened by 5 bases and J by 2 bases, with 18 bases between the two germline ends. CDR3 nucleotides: TGTGCCAGCAGTGACCCGGTACGGAGGGAGAACTATGGCTACACCTTC. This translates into CASSDPVRRENYGYTF.

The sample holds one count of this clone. CDR3 sequence reads: CASSEEGARGYTF. The CDR3 DNA sequence: TGTGCCAGCAGTGAAGAGGGGGCACGGGGCTACACCTTC. The rearrangement links TRBV6-4 to TRBJ1-2; 7 nucleotides agree with TRBD1. This CDR3 contains 13 residues. V shed 3 bases, J shed 8 bases, and the junction held 6 bases outside the gene matches. CDR1 MRHNA and CDR2 SNTAGT come from the germline V gene.

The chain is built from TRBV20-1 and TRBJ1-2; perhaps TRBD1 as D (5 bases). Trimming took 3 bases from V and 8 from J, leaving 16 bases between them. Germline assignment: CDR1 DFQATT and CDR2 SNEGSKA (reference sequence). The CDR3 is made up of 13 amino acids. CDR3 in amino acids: CSASTDTGEGYTF. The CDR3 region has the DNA TGCAGTGCTAGTACGGACACCGGAGAAGGCTACACCTTC.

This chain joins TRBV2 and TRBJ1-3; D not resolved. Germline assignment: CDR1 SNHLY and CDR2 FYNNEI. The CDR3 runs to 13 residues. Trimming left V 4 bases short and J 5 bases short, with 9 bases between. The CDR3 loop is CASSAARRNTIYF. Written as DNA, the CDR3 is TGTGCCAGCAGTGCCGCTAGGAGAAACACCATATATTTT.